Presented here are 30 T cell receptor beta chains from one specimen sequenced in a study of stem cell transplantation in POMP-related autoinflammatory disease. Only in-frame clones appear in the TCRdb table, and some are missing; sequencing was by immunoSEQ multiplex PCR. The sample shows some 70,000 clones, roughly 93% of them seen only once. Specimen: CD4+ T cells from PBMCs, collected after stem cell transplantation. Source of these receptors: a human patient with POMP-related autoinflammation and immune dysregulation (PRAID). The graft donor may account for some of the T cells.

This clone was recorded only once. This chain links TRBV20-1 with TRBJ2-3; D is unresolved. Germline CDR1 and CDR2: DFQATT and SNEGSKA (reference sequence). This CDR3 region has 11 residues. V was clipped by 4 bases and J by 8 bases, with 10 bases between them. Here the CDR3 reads CSATGPGTQYF. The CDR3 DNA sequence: TGCAGTGCTACCGGACCAGGTACGCAGTATTTT.

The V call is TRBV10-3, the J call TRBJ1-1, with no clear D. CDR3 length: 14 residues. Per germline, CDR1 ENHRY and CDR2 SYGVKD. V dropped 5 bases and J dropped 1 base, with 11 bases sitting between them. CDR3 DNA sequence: TGTGCCATCAGTAACGACCGCCCGAACACTGAAGCTTTCTTT. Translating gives CAISNDRPNTEAFF.

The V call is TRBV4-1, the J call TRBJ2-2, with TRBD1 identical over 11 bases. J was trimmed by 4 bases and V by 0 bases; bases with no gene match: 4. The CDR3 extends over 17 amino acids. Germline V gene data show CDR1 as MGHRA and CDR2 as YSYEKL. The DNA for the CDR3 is TGCGCCAGCAGCCAAGATAGGGACAGGGGGAGCACCGGGGAGCTGTTTTTT. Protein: CASSQDRDRGSTGELFF.

CDR3 sequence: CSVEAPSSTEAFF. CDR3 DNA: TGCAGCGTTGAGGCCCCAAGTAGCACTGAAGCTTTCTTT. The chain uses TRBV29-1 and TRBJ1-1; D remains ambiguous. Germline CDR1 reads SQVTM; CDR2 reads ANQGSEA. This CDR3 comprises 13 residues. V was clipped by 3 bases and J by 4 bases, with 12 bases between them.

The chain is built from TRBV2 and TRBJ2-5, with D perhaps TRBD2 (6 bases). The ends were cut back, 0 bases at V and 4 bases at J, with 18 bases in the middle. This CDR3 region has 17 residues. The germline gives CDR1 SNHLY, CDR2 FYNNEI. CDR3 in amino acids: CASSEARGRGRVETQYF. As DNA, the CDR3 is TGTGCCAGCAGTGAAGCGCGTGGACGGGGGAGAGTAGAGACCCAGTACTTC.

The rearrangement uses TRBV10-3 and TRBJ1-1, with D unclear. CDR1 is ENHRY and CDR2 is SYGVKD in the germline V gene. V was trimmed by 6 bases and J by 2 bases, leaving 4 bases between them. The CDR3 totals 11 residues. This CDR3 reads CAIRSNTEAFF. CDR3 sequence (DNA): TGTGCCATCAGATCAAACACTGAAGCTTTCTTT.

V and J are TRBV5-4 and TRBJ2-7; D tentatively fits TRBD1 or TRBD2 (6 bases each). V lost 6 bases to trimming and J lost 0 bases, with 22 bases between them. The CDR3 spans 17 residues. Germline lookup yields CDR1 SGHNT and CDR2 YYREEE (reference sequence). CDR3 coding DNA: TGTGCCAGCACCCTGGGGGGCGGGACCGCACCCTCCTACGAGCAGTACTTC. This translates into CASTLGGGTAPSYEQYF. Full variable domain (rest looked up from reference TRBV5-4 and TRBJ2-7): ETGVTQSPTHLIKTRGQQVTLRCSSQSGHNTVSWYQQALGQGPQFIFQYYREEENGRGNFPPRFSGLQFPNYSSELNVNALELDDSALYLCASTLGGGTAPSYEQYFGPGTRLTVT.

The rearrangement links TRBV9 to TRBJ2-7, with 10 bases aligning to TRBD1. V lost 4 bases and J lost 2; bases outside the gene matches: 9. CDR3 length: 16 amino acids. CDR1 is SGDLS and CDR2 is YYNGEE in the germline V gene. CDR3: CASSMVAGTGAYEQYF. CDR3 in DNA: TGTGCCAGCAGCATGGTAGCCGGGACAGGGGCCTACGAGCAGTACTTC.

This chain's CDR3 is CSAGQGGYGYTF. The CDR3 bases are TGCAGCGCTGGACAGGGCGGATATGGCTACACCTTC. The chain joins TRBV29-1 to TRBJ1-2, with 8 bases matching TRBD1. Germline values: CDR1 SQVTM, CDR2 ANQGSEA. The CDR3 loop spans 12 amino acids. V shed 7 bases, J shed 5 bases, and the junction held 6 bases outside the gene matches.

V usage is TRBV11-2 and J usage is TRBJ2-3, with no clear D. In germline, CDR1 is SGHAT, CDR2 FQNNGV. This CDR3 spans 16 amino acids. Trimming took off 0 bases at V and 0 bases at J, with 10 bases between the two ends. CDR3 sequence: CASSLDLYWSTDTQYF. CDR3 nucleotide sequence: TGTGCCAGCAGCTTAGATCTGTATTGGAGCACAGATACGCAGTATTTT.

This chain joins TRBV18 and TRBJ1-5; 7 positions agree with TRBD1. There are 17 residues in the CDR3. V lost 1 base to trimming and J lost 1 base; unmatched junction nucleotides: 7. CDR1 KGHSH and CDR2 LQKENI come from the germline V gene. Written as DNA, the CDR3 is TGTGCCAGCTCACCACAGATAATACAGGGGAGCAATCAGCCCCAGCATTTT. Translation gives CASSPQIIQGSNQPQHF.

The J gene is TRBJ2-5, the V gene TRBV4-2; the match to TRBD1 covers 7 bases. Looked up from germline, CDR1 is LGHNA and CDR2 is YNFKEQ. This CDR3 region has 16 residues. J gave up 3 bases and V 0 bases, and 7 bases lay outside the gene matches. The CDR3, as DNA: TGTGCCAGCAGCCAAGATATTTCCGACAGGGAAGAGACCCAGTACTTC. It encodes CASSQDISDREETQYF.

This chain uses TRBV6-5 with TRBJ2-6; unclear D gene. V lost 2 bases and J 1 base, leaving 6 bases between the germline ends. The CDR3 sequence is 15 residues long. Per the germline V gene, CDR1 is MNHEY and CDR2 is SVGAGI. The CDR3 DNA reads TGTGCCAGCAGTTACCAGCTGTCTGGGGCCAACGTCCTGACTTTC. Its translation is CASSYQLSGANVLTF.

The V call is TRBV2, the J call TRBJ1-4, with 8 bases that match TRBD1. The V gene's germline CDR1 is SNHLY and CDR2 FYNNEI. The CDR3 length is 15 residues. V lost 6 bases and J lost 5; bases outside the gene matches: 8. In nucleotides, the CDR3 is TGTGCCAGCAGGGAAAGGACAGGGACAAATGAAAAACTGTTTTTT. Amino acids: CASRERTGTNEKLFF.

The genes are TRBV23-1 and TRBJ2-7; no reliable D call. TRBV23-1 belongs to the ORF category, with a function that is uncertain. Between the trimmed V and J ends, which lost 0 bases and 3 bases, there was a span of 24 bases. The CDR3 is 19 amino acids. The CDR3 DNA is TGCGCCAGCAGTCAATCCCCCAAAATTCAAGGGAAAGGGTTCTACGAGCAGTACTTC. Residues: CASSQSPKIQGKGFYEQYF.

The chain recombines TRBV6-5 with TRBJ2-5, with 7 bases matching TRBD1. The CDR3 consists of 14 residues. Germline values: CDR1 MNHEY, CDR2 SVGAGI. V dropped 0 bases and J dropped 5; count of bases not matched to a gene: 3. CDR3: CASSYSQGDETQYF. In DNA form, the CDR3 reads TGTGCCAGCAGTTACTCCCAGGGGGACGAGACCCAGTACTTC.

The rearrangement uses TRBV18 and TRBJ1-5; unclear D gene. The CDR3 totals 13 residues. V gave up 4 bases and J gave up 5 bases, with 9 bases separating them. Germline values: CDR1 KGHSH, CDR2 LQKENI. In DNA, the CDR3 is TGTGCCAGCTCACGGACGGTGGATCAGCCCCAGCATTTT. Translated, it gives CASSRTVDQPQHF.

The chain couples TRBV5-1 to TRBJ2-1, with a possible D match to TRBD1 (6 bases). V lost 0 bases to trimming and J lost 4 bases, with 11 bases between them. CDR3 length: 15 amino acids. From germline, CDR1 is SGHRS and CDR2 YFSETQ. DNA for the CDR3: TGCGCCAGCAGCTTGGAGGGGGTCGCGTACAATGAGCAGTTCTTC. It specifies CASSLEGVAYNEQFF.

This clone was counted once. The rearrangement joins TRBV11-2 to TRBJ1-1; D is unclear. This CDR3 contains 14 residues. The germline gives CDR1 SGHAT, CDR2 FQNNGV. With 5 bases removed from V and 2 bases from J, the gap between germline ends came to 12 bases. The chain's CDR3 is CASSPSSDNTEAFF. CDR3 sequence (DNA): TGTGCCAGCAGCCCGAGCAGCGATAACACTGAAGCTTTCTTT.

The CDR3 loop reads CAISDLGTNAKVSGNTIYF. For the CDR3, the DNA is TGTGCCATCAGCGACTTAGGGACCAACGCAAAAGTTTCTGGAAACACCATATATTTT. This chain links TRBV10-3 with TRBJ1-3, with D possibly being TRBD1 (5 bases). This CDR3 spans 19 amino acids. From germline, CDR1 is ENHRY and CDR2 SYGVKD. V lost 6 bases, J lost 1 base, and 25 bases lay in between.

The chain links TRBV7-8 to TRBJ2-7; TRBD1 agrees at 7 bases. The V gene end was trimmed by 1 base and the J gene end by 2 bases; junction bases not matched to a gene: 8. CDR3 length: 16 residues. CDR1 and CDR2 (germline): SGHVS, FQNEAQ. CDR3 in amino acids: CASSLEGAGPTYEQYF. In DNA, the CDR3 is TGTGCCAGCAGCTTAGAGGGGGCGGGCCCTACCTACGAGCAGTACTTC. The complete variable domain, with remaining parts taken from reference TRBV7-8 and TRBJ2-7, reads GAGVSQSPRYKVAKRGQDVALRCDPISGHVSLFWYQQALGQGPEFLTYFQNEAQLDKSGLPSDRFFAERPEGSVSTLKIQRTQQEDSAVYLCASSLEGAGPTYEQYFGPGTRLTVT.

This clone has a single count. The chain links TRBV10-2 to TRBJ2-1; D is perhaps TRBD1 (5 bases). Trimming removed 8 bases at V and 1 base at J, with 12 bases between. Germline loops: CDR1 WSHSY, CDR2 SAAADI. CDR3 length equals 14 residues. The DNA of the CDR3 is TGCGCCAGCGGCAGGGCCGGGTCCTACAATGAGCAGTTCTTC. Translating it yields CASGRAGSYNEQFF.

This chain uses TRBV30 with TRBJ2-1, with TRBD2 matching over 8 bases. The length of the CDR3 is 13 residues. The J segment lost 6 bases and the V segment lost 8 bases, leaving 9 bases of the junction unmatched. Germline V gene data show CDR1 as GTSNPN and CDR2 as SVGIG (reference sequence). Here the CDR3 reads CAPLLAAFNEQFF. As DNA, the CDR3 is TGTGCCCCGCTACTAGCGGCCTTCAATGAGCAGTTCTTC.

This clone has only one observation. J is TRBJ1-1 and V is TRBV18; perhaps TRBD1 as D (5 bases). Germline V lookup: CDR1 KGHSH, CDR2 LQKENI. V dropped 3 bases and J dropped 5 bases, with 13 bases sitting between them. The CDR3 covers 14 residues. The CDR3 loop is CASSPLGEGTEAFF. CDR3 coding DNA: TGTGCCAGCTCACCGTTAGGGGAGGGGACTGAAGCTTTCTTT.

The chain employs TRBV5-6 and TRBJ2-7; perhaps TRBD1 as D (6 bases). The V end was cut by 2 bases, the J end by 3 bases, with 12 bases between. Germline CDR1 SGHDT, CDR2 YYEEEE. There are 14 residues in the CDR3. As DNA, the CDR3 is TGTGCCAGCAGCTTACCGGGACATTTCTACGAGCAGTACTTC. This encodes CASSLPGHFYEQYF.

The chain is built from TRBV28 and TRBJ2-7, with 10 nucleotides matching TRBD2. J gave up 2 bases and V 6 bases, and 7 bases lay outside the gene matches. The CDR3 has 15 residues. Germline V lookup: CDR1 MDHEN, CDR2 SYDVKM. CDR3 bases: TGTGCCAGCAGGCATGGACTAGCGGAGACCTACGAGCAGTACTTC. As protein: CASRHGLAETYEQYF.

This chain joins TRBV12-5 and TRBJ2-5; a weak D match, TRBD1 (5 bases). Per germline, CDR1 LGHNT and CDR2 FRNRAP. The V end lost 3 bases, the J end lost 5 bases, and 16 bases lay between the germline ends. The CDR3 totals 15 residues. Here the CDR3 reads CASGLGALGYETQYF. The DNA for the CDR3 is TGTGCTAGTGGTTTAGGGGCCTTGGGGTACGAGACCCAGTACTTC.

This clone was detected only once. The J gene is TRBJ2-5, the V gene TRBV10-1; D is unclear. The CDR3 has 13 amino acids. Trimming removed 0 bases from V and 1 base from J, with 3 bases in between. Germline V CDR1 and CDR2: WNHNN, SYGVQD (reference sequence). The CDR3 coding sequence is TGCGCCAGCAGTGAGTCGACCCAAGAGACCCAGTACTTC. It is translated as CASSESTQETQYF.

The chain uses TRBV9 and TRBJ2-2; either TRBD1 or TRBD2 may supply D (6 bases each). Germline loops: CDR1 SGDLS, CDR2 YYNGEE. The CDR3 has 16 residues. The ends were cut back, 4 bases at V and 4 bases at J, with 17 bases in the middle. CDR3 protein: CASSPGGGQSTGELFF. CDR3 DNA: TGTGCCAGCAGCCCTGGAGGGGGGCAGAGCACCGGGGAGCTGTTTTTT. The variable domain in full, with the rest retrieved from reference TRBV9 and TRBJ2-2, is DSGVTQTPKHLITATGQRVTLRCSPRSGDLSVYWYQQSLDQGLQFLIQYYNGEERAKGNILERFSAQQFPDLHSELNLSSLELGDSALYFCASSPGGGQSTGELFFGEGSRLTVL.

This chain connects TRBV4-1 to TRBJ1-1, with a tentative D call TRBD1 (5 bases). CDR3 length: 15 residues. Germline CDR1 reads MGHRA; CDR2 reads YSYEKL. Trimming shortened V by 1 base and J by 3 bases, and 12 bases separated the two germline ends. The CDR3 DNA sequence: TGCGCCAGCAGCCAAGCCGCCCGGGGCTACACTGAAGCTTTCTTT. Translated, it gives CASSQAARGYTEAFF.